This T cell receptor (beta chain) was retrieved from a study of CD8+ T cells in alopecia areata. Study as a whole: A 6-month off-drug phase came after tofacitinib, which had lasted 6 to 18 months. Severity in treated patients was scored by percentage of scalp area affected. General observations from the study: Between patients, shared TCR sequences were less clear than in mice. This was possibly due in part to HLA diversity in the patient population. Scalp clonality dropped significantly under tofacitinib, as did expanded CD8+ top-100 clones.

RNA was isolated and reverse transcribed to cDNA, the sequencing template. Measured with immunoSEQ multiplex PCR; TCRdb has only the in-frame clones, and not every one. Of approximately 180,000 clones listed, under 80% were seen once; the top ten hold about 1.3%. For this clone: The antigen remains unidentified.

Trimming left V 7 bases short and J 2 bases short, with 12 bases between. Per germline, CDR1 SQVTM and CDR2 ANQGSEA. The CDR3 length is 12 residues. Treatment of the sample: oral pan-JAK inhibitor, 5-10 mg twice daily. The chain couples TRBV29-1 to TRBJ2-7; D is unclear. The receptor was isolated from a human donor with alopecia areata. The sample consisted of CD4+ T cells sorted from blood, taken between weeks 47 and 50, from a patient treated with tofacitinib. CDR3 sequence: CSAEDPTYEQYF. The CDR3 DNA reads as TGCAGCGCAGAGGACCCCACCTACGAGCAGTACTTC.